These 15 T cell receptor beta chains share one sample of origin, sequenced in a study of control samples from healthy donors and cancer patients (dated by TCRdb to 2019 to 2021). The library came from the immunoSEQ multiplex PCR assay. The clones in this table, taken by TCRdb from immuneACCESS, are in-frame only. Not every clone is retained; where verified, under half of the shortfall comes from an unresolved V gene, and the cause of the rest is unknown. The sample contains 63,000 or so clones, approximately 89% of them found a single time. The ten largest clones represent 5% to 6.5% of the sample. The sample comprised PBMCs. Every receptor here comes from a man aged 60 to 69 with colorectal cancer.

The CDR3 spells CASTRVWSDTQYF. CDR3 sequence (DNA): TGTGCCAGCACCAGAGTTTGGTCAGATACGCAGTATTTT. This chain links TRBV12-3 or TRBV12-4 with TRBJ2-3; D not certain. This CDR3 comprises 13 residues. Trimming stripped 7 bases from V and 4 bases from J, with 12 bases between.

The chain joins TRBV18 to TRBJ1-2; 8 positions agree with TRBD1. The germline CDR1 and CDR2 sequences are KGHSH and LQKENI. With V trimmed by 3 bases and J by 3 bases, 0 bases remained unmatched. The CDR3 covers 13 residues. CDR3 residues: CASSPTGDYGYTF. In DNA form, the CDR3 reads TGTGCCAGCTCACCGACAGGGGACTATGGCTACACCTTC.

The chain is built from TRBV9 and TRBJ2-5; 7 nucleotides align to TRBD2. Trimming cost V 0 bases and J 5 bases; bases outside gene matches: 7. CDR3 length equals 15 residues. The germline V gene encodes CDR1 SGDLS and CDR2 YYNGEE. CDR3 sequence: CASSVGTSGGETQYF. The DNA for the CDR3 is TGTGCCAGCAGCGTAGGGACTAGTGGGGGGGAGACCCAGTACTTC. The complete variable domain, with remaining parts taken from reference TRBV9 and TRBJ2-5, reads DSGVTQTPKHLITATGQRVTLRCSPRSGDLSVYWYQQSLDQGLQFLIQYYNGEERAKGNILERFSAQQFPDLHSELNLSSLELGDSALYFCASSVGTSGGETQYFGPGTRLLVL.

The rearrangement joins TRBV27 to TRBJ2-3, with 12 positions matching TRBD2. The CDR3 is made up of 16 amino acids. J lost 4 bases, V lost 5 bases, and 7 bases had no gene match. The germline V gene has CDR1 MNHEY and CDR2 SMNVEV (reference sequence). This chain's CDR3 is CASSKRTSGTSDTQYF. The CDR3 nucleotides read TGTGCCAGCAGTAAACGGACTAGCGGGACTTCAGATACGCAGTATTTT.

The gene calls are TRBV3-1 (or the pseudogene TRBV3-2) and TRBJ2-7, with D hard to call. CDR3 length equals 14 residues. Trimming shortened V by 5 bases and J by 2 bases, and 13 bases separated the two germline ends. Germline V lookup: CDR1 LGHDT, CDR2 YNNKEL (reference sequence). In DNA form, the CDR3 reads TGTGCCAGCAGCAAGTCGTCCGGACCCTACGAGCAGTACTTC. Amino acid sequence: CASSKSSGPYEQYF.

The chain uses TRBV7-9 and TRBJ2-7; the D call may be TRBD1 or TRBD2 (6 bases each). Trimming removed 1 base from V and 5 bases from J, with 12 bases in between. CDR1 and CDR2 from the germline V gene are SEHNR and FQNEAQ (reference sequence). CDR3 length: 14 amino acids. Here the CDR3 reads CASSLGGGLDEQYF. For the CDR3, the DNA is TGTGCCAGCAGCTTAGGTGGGGGGCTCGACGAGCAGTACTTC.

The CDR3 nucleotides read TGTGCCAGCCGCACTCCCTACAATGAGCAGTTCTTC. Residues: CASRTPYNEQFF. The V call is TRBV19, the J call TRBJ2-1; no definite D call. Per germline, CDR1 LNHDA and CDR2 SQIVND (reference sequence). V was cut by 9 bases and J by 2 bases, with 8 bases left in between. This CDR3 has 12 amino acids.

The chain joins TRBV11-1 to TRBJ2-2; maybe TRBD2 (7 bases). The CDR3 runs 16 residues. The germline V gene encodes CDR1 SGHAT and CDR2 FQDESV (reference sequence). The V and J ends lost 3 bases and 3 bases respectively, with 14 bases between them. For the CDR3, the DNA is TGTGCCAGCAGCTTTAGACGGGGGGCTGACACCGGGGAGCTGTTTTTT. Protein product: CASSFRRGADTGELFF.

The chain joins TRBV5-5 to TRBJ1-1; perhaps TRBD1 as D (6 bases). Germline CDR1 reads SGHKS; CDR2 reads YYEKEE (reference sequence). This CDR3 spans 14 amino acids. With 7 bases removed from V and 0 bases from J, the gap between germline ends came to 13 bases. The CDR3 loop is CASGRGHMNTEAFF. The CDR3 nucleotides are TGTGCCAGCGGCAGGGGTCACATGAACACTGAAGCTTTCTTT.

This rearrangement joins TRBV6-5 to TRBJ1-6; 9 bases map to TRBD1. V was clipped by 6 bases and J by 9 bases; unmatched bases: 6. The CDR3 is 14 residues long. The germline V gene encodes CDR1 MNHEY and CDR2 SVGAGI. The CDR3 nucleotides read TGTGCCAGCAGATCGGGACAGGGAGGTTCACCCCTCCACTTT. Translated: CASRSGQGGSPLHF.

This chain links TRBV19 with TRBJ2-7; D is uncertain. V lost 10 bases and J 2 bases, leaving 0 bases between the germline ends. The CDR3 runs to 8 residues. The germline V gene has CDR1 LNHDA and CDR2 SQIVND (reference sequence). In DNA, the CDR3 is TGTGCCACCTACGAGCAGTACTTC. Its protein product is CATYEQYF.

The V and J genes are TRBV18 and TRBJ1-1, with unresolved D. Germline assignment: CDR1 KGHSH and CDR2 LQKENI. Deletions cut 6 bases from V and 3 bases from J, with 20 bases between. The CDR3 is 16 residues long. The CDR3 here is CASSLSPPPFDTEAFF. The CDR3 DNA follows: TGTGCCAGCTCGCTTTCCCCCCCGCCTTTCGACACTGAAGCTTTCTTT.

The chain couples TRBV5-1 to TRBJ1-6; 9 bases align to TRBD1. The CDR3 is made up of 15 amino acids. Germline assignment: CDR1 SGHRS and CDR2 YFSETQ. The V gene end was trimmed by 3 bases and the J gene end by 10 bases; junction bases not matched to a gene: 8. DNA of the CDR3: TGCGCCAGCAGCTCTGCGGGACAGGGATACTCACCCCTCCACTTT. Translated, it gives CASSSAGQGYSPLHF. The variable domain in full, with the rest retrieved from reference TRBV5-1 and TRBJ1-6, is KAGVTQTPRYLIKTRGQQVTLSCSPISGHRSVSWYQQTPGQGLQFLFEYFSETQRNKGNFPGRFSGRQFSNSRSEMNVSTLELGDSALYLCASSSAGQGYSPLHFGNGTRLTVT.

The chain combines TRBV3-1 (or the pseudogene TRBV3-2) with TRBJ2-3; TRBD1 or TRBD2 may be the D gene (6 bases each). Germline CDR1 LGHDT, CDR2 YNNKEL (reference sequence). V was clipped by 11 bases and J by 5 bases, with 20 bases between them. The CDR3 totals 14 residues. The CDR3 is CASSPPGAGDTQYF. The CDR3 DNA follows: TGTGCCTCCTCCCCCCCGGGGGCCGGAGATACGCAGTATTTT.

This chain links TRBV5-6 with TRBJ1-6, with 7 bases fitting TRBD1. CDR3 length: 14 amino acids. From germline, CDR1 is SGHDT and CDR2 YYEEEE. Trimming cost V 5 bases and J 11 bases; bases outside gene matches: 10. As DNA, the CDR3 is TGTGCCAGCAGACGACAGGGTGCGATAGCACCCCTCCACTTT. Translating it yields CASRRQGAIAPLHF.